Below are 32 T cell receptor beta chains sequenced from a single sample in a study of blood T cells in healthy people across ages. A second PCR, run for about 6 to 11 cycles, used a sample-barcoded 5' primer plus a J-beta primer mix. MiXCR, run by TCRdb on the 5' RACE reads, gives a single entry per CDR3 protein. Of 720,000 or so distinct CDR3 sequences listed, 40% to 45% are singletons. The material sequenced was blood. The receptors were sampled from a man aged 80 or over in good health.

This clonotype was seen only a few times. V usage is TRBV7-2 and J usage is TRBJ2-1; D perhaps matches TRBD2 (5 bases). CDR3 length: 16 residues. Germline loops: CDR1 SGHTA, CDR2 FQGNSA. Trimming stripped 1 base from V and 0 bases from J, with 10 bases between. The CDR3, as DNA: TGTGCCAGCAGCTTAGACTTAGGGAGCTCCTACAATGAGCAGTTCTTC. As protein: CASSLDLGSSYNEQFF. Filled out from reference TRBV7-2 and TRBJ2-1, the complete variable domain reads GAGVSQSPSNKVTEKGKDVELRCDPISGHTALYWYRQSLGQGLEFLIYFQGNSAPDKSGLPSDRFSAERTGGSVSTLTIQRTQQEDSAVYLCASSLDLGSSYNEQFFGPGTRLTVL.

The rearrangement joins TRBV6-1 to TRBJ2-5, with TRBD1 as a possible D gene (5 bases). This CDR3 has 12 residues. The V gene's germline CDR1 is MNHNS and CDR2 SASEGT. Between the trimmed V and J ends, which lost 7 bases and 5 bases, there was a span of 11 bases. As DNA, the CDR3 is TGTGCCAGCACCCCCCAGGGCGAGACCCAGTACTTC. Translated, it gives CASTPQGETQYF.

The V call is TRBV5-4, the J call TRBJ2-4; a weak D match, TRBD1 (5 bases). The J call is in doubt because the DNA end fits TRBJ2-5 better. This CDR3 has 13 residues. Per germline, CDR1 SGHNT and CDR2 YYREEE (reference sequence). The CDR3 DNA reads as TGTGCCAGCAGCTTCAGGGATGATGAGACCCAGTACTTC. Residues: CASSFRDDETQYF.

In its sample, this clonotype was seen a few times. V is TRBV27 and J is TRBJ1-4, with 8 bases aligning to TRBD1. Germline V gene sequence: CDR1 MNHEY, CDR2 SMNVEV (reference sequence). CDR3 length: 14 residues. The trim removed 6 bases at V and 7 bases at J, leaving 7 bases unmatched. The CDR3 is CASSRTGIFEKLFF. The CDR3 bases are TGTGCCAGCAGCCGGACAGGGATTTTTGAAAAACTGTTTTTT.

V usage is TRBV4-3 and J usage is TRBJ2-1, with a tentative D call TRBD1 (6 bases). The CDR3 extends over 14 amino acids. Germline lookup yields CDR1 LGHNA and CDR2 YSLEER. Trimming took off 2 bases at V and 7 bases at J, with 12 bases between the two ends. In DNA, the CDR3 is TGCGCCAGCAGCCAAAAAAGGGGGTCTAATGAGCAGTTCTTC. Residues: CASSQKRGSNEQFF.

This clonotype was seen many times. The chain joins TRBV27 to TRBJ2-5, with D possibly being TRBD2 (5 bases). The CDR3 consists of 14 residues. Germline V lookup: CDR1 MNHEY, CDR2 SMNVEV (reference sequence). V dropped 1 base and J dropped 4 bases, with 10 bases sitting between them. The CDR3: CASSLLGGGETQYF. The CDR3 DNA reads TGTGCCAGCAGTTTATTGGGTGGAGGAGAGACCCAGTACTTC.

The chain is built from TRBV20-1 and TRBJ2-7; maybe TRBD2 (5 bases). The DNA end favors TRBJ2-5, so the J call may be wrong. The CDR3 consists of 14 residues. The V gene's germline CDR1 is DFQATT and CDR2 SNEGSKA (reference sequence). For the CDR3, the DNA is TGCAGTGCTAGAGTCCGGGGTCCCCAAGAGACCCAGTACTTC. It codes for CSARVRGPQETQYF.

This clonotype was observed a single time. The chain combines TRBV28 with TRBJ2-1, with a possible D match to TRBD2 (6 bases). Germline V gene data show CDR1 as MDHEN and CDR2 as SYDVKM. Between the trimmed V and J ends, which lost 6 bases and 0 bases, there was a span of 15 bases. The CDR3 runs 16 residues. The CDR3 here is CASSPSDYSSYNEQFF. The CDR3 nucleotides are TGTGCCAGCAGCCCTTCGGACTATAGCTCCTACAATGAGCAGTTCTTC.

J is TRBJ2-1 and V is TRBV30; D is unresolved. Trimming took off 3 bases at V and 1 base at J, with 1 base between the two ends. The CDR3 runs 11 residues. The V gene's germline CDR1 is GTSNPN and CDR2 SVGIG (reference sequence). CDR3 sequence: CAWRSYNEQFF. The CDR3 DNA reads as TGTGCCTGGAGGTCCTACAATGAGCAGTTCTTC.

This chain uses TRBV20-1 with TRBJ2-3; D is unclear. Trimming removed 0 bases from V and 9 bases from J, with 19 bases in between. Germline-derived CDR1 and CDR2 are DFQATT and SNEGSKA (reference sequence). There are 15 residues in the CDR3. The CDR3 region is CSARDAPGATKTQYF. The CDR3 region has the DNA TGCAGTGCTAGAGATGCCCCAGGAGCCACGAAGACGCAGTATTTT.

The genes are TRBV29-1 and TRBJ2-2; D uncertain. The germline V gene has CDR1 SQVTM and CDR2 ANQGSEA. The ends were cut back, 4 bases at V and 3 bases at J, with 12 bases in the middle. The CDR3 has 14 amino acids. The CDR3 coding sequence is TGCAGCGTTGTCCCCACACAACACACCGGGGAGCTGTTTTTT. This gives the protein CSVVPTQHTGELFF.

This clonotype has only a few counts. The J gene is TRBJ2-5, the V gene TRBV11-2, with 8 bases lining up with TRBD2. The CDR3 sequence is 16 residues long. In germline, CDR1 is SGHAT, CDR2 FQNNGV. Unmatched junction bases numbered 11, after V lost 3 bases and J lost 5 bases. The CDR3 sequence: CASSFQRTSLGETQYF. The DNA of the CDR3 is TGTGCCAGCAGCTTCCAAAGGACTAGCTTGGGGGAGACCCAGTACTTC. The variable domain in full, with the rest retrieved from reference TRBV11-2 and TRBJ2-5, is EAGVAQSPRYKIIEKRQSVAFWCNPISGHATLYWYQQILGQGPKLLIQFQNNGVVDDSQLPKDRFSAERLKGVDSTLKIQPAKLEDSAVYLCASSFQRTSLGETQYFGPGTRLLVL.

About this clonotype: A junction end diverges from the germline sequence, so it may reflect a read error. This chain connects TRBV20-1 to TRBJ1-2; 9 bases agree with TRBD1. Germline V gene lookup returns CDR1 DFQATT and CDR2 SNEGSKA (reference sequence). The CDR3 covers 14 residues. The CDR3: CGAITGTGIYGYTF. CDR3 coding DNA: TGCGGTGCTATCACCGGGACAGGGATCTATGGCTACACCTTC.

This clonotype occurred a few times. V gene TRBV4-3 combines with J gene TRBJ2-1; 9 nucleotides match TRBD1. Germline trimming cut 0 bases from V and 7 bases from J; bases unmatched to any gene: 4. The V gene's germline CDR1 is LGHNA and CDR2 YSLEER. The CDR3 has 15 amino acids. As DNA, the CDR3 is TGCGCCAGCAGCCAAGAGGGACAGGGATGGAATGAGCAGTTCTTC. Translating gives CASSQEGQGWNEQFF.

The CDR3 DNA reads as TGCAGTGCAAGGGAGAATCTGAACACTGAAGCTTTCTTT. It yields the protein CSARENLNTEAFF. The gene calls are TRBV20-1 and TRBJ1-1; D ambiguous. Germline assignment: CDR1 DFQATT and CDR2 SNEGSKA (reference sequence). V gave up 6 bases and J gave up 0 bases, with 11 bases separating them. There are 13 residues in the CDR3.

This sequence joins TRBV20-1 and TRBJ2-3, with 7 bases lining up with TRBD1. Germline V gives CDR1 DFQATT, CDR2 SNEGSKA (reference sequence). V lost 6 bases, J lost 0 bases, and 9 bases stayed unmatched. This CDR3 is built from 15 residues. CDR3 nucleotides: TGCAGTGCCACTTCCGGGACAGTGAGCACAGATACGCAGTATTTT. As protein: CSATSGTVSTDTQYF.

The V call is TRBV9, the J call TRBJ2-1; 10 nucleotides align to TRBD2. There are 15 residues in the CDR3. Germline trimming cut 2 bases from V and 5 bases from J; bases unmatched to any gene: 4. Germline assignment: CDR1 SGDLS and CDR2 YYNGEE. The CDR3 spells CASSVSGGTHNEQFF. CDR3 bases: TGTGCCAGCAGCGTTAGCGGGGGGACCCACAATGAGCAGTTCTTC.

This rearrangement joins TRBV14 to TRBJ2-7; D is uncertain. Germline CDR1 SGHDN, CDR2 FVKESK. This CDR3 has 14 amino acids. Trimming removed 5 bases from V and 3 bases from J, with 14 bases in between. The DNA for the CDR3 is TGTGCCAGCAGCGTAGCCGGGCCAAACTACGAGCAGTACTTC. Amino acids: CASSVAGPNYEQYF. Supplemented by reference TRBV14 and TRBJ2-7, the full variable domain reads EAGVTQFPSHSVIEKGQTVTLRCDPISGHDNLYWYRRVMGKEIKFLLHFVKESKQDESGMPNNRFLAERTGGTYSTLKVQPAELEDSGVYFCASSVAGPNYEQYFGPGTRLTVT.

Of note for this clonotype: A read error is possible here, since a much larger clone lies one base away. The J gene is TRBJ2-7, the V gene TRBV7-9; D not certain. The CDR3 consists of 15 residues. V was pared by 4 bases and J by 3 bases, with 16 bases between. Germline V gene sequence: CDR1 SEHNR, CDR2 FQNEAQ (reference sequence). The CDR3 region is CASSSDEQKGYEQYF. In nucleotides, the CDR3 is TGTGCCAGCAGCTCCGACGAACAAAAGGGCTACGAGCAGTACTTC.

The chain has TRBV12-3 or TRBV12-4 and TRBJ2-1; no clear D gene. Trimming removed 3 bases from V and 10 bases from J, with 16 bases in between. The CDR3 consists of 14 residues. The CDR3 protein is CASSFSPQAGEQFF. The CDR3 coding sequence is TGTGCCAGCAGTTTTTCACCCCAGGCCGGCGAGCAGTTCTTC.

The V call is TRBV6-2 or TRBV6-3, the J call TRBJ2-7; possibly TRBD1 for D (5 bases). V was pared by 3 bases and J by 5 bases, with 20 bases between. The CDR3 extends over 16 amino acids. Germline CDR1 and CDR2: MNHEY and SVGEGT. This chain's CDR3 is CASSYSGRGDGNEQYF. For the CDR3, the DNA is TGTGCCAGCAGTTATTCTGGAAGGGGCGACGGAAACGAGCAGTACTTC.

The chain couples TRBV11-3 to TRBJ2-1; tentatively, D is TRBD2 (6 bases). Germline-derived CDR1 and CDR2 are SGHNT and YENEEA. With 5 bases removed from V and 6 bases from J, the gap between germline ends came to 14 bases. This CDR3 contains 14 residues. CDR3 in DNA: TGTGCCAGCAGCCAGATAGATAGCGGCAATGAGCAGTTCTTC. Protein product: CASSQIDSGNEQFF.

The genes are TRBV7-2 and TRBJ2-4, with TRBD2 matching 9 bases. The J call may be wrong; the DNA end is better matched by TRBJ2-7. The CDR3 spans 16 residues. CDR1 and CDR2 (germline): SGHTA, FQGNSA. DNA of the CDR3: TGTGCCAGCAGCTTAGTCGGTAGCGGGAGTGTGTACGAGCAGTACTTC. It translates to CASSLVGSGSVYEQYF.

The gene calls are TRBV6-2 or TRBV6-3 and TRBJ1-5; D remains unclear. The V end lost 7 bases, the J end lost 2 bases, and 18 bases lay between the germline ends. The CDR3 is 16 residues long. In germline, CDR1 is MNHEY, CDR2 SVGEGT. Here the CDR3 reads CASTNPGEWRNQPQHF. For the CDR3, the DNA is TGTGCCAGCACCAACCCCGGGGAATGGCGCAATCAGCCCCAGCATTTT.

The table lists this clonotype with a few counts. The chain uses TRBV18 and TRBJ2-4, with D hard to call. V gave up 5 bases and J gave up 5 bases, with 19 bases separating them. Per the germline V gene, CDR1 is KGHSH and CDR2 is LQKENI. This CDR3 comprises 16 residues. CDR3 coding DNA: TGTGCCAGCTCAGCCACAAAAACAGTTGCCGAAAACATTCAGTACTTC. Protein sequence: CASSATKTVAENIQYF.

This chain links TRBV6-2 or TRBV6-3 with TRBJ2-1; 9 nucleotides align to TRBD2. Losses at the gene ends were 5 bases for V and 4 bases for J; bases not matched to a gene: 6. Germline CDR1 MNHEY, CDR2 SVGEGT. The CDR3 is 15 residues long. As DNA, the CDR3 is TGTGCCAGCAGTAATAGCGGGGGCCCTTACAATGAGCAGTTCTTC. Translation: CASSNSGGPYNEQFF.

This clonotype was seen only a few times. The rearrangement joins TRBV15 to TRBJ1-5; no clear D. There are 15 residues in the CDR3. Per germline, CDR1 LNHNV and CDR2 YYDKDF (reference sequence). V was pared by 5 bases and J by 1 base, with 12 bases between. As DNA, the CDR3 is TGTGCCACCAGCGTTTCGGATCGGAGCAATCAGCCCCAGCATTTT. Its translation is CATSVSDRSNQPQHF.

This clonotype was recorded a few times. This sequence joins TRBV29-1 and TRBJ2-5, with D tentatively TRBD1 (5 bases). The CDR3 totals 13 residues. Germline CDR1 is SQVTM and CDR2 is ANQGSEA. V lost 6 bases to trimming and J lost 4 bases, with 15 bases between them. For the CDR3, the DNA is TGCAGCGTCCCCACCCCCAGGGCAGAGACCCAGTACTTC. This gives the protein CSVPTPRAETQYF. Combining the CDR3 with reference TRBV29-1 and TRBJ2-5 gives the whole variable domain SAVISQKPSRDICQRGTSLTIQCQVDSQVTMMFWYRQQPGQSLTLIATANQGSEATYESGFVIDKFPISRPNLTFSTLTVSNMSPEDSSIYLCSVPTPRAETQYFGPGTRLLVL.

This clonotype has a handful of counts. The chain carries TRBV7-2 and TRBJ1-2; D is ambiguous. This CDR3 comprises 13 residues. Germline V CDR1 and CDR2: SGHTA, FQGNSA. With 5 bases removed from V and 2 bases from J, the gap between germline ends came to 9 bases. CDR3 sequence: CASSRGPNYGYTF. CDR3 coding DNA: TGTGCCAGCAGCCGGGGTCCAAACTATGGCTACACCTTC.

This clonotype has only a few counts. The chain employs TRBV20-1 and TRBJ2-4, with 10 bases identical to TRBD1. The trim removed 2 bases at V and 6 bases at J, leaving 7 bases unmatched. From germline, CDR1 is DFQATT and CDR2 SNEGSKA (reference sequence). The CDR3 spans 15 residues. CDR3 coding DNA: TGCAGTGCTAGACCAGACAGGGGGCTTGGAAACATTCAGTACTTC. Amino acids: CSARPDRGLGNIQYF.

This clonotype was seen only a few times. The CDR3 nucleotides read TGTGCCAGCAGCCCGGCCCGCACAGATACGCAGTATTTT. Encoded protein: CASSPARTDTQYF. The chain couples TRBV7-9 to TRBJ2-3, with D unresolved. Germline V gene lookup returns CDR1 SEHNR and CDR2 FQNEAQ (reference sequence). V lost 5 bases and J lost 1, with 7 bases in between. This CDR3 contains 13 residues.

This clonotype has just one count. The DNA of the CDR3 is TGCAGTCCCACACCGGGACTAGCGGACGAGCAGTACTTC. It encodes CSPTPGLADEQYF. The rearrangement joins TRBV20-1 to TRBJ2-5; TRBD2 aligns across 11 bases. Near its end, the DNA agrees better with TRBJ2-7, so the J call may be wrong. This CDR3 contains 13 residues. Germline-derived CDR1 and CDR2 are DFQATT and SNEGSKA (reference sequence).